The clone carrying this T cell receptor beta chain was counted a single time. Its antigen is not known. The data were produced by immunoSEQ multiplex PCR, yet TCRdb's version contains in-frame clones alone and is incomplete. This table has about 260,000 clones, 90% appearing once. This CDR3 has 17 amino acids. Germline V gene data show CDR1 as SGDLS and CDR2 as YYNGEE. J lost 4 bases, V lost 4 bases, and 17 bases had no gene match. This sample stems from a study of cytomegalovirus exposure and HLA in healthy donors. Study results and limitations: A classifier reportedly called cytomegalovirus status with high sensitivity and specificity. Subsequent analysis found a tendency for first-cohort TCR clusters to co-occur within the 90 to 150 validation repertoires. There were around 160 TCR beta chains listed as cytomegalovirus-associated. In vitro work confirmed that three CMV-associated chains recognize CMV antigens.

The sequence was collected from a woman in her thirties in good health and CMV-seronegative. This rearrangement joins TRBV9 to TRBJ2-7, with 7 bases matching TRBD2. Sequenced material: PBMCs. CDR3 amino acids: CASSYYIDAGELYEQYF. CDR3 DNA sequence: TGTGCCAGCAGCTATTATATAGATGCGGGAGAGTTATACGAGCAGTACTTC.